The 30 T cell receptor beta chains reported below all come from one sample, sequenced in a study of shared clonotypes between healthy human individuals. Only in-frame clones appear in the TCRdb table, and some are missing; sequencing was by immunoSEQ multiplex PCR. The sample consists of approximately 350,000 clones, around 96% of them appearing once. Sequencing was carried out using memory CD8+ T cells sorted from blood. Regarding subset: CD45RO+ cells pooled with CCR7-negative TemRA cells. These receptors were collected from a man under 40 in good health.

The J gene is TRBJ2-5, the V gene TRBV6-1, with TRBD2 as a possible D gene (6 bases). The V end was cut by 3 bases, the J end by 5 bases, with 7 bases between. Germline V gene data show CDR1 as MNHNS and CDR2 as SASEGT. This CDR3 is built from 12 residues. Here the CDR3 DNA reads TGTGCCAGCAGTGATGGAGGGGAGACCCAGTACTTC. Protein product: CASSDGGETQYF.

The rearrangement links TRBV6-1 to TRBJ1-2; D is unresolved. The CDR3 contains 13 residues. From germline, CDR1 is MNHNS and CDR2 SASEGT. V lost 0 bases and J lost 7, with 9 bases in between. DNA of the CDR3: TGTGCCAGCAGTGAAGCGCTGGGAGGTGGCTACACCTTC. Translating gives CASSEALGGGYTF.

This clone was seen only once. The V and J genes are TRBV28 and TRBJ1-5; maybe TRBD1 (5 bases). The CDR3 extends over 13 amino acids. V lost 9 bases to trimming and J lost 6 bases, with 15 bases between them. Germline CDR1 is MDHEN and CDR2 is SYDVKM. In DNA form, the CDR3 reads TGTGCCAGTGACGAGGACATCTCTCAGCCCCAGCATTTT. This sequence encodes CASDEDISQPQHF.

The chain is built from TRBV28 and TRBJ2-5; 7 nucleotides align to TRBD2. V lost 2 bases, J lost 2 bases, and 5 bases stayed unmatched. Germline V gives CDR1 MDHEN, CDR2 SYDVKM. This CDR3 has 15 amino acids. CDR3 residues: CASSLAGVAQETQYF. The DNA of the CDR3 is TGTGCCAGCAGTTTAGCGGGAGTCGCGCAAGAGACCCAGTACTTC.

The V gene is TRBV28, the J gene TRBJ2-1; D could derive from TRBD1 or TRBD2 (5 bases each). The CDR3 runs 12 residues. Deletions cut 2 bases from V and 8 bases from J, with 7 bases between. Germline CDR1 and CDR2: MDHEN and SYDVKM. CDR3 loop: CASSLVGDEQFF. In nucleotides, the CDR3 is TGTGCCAGCAGTTTAGTGGGGGATGAGCAGTTCTTC. Complete variable domain (other parts from reference TRBV28 and TRBJ2-1): DVKVTQSSRYLVKRTGEKVFLECVQDMDHENMFWYRQDPGLGLRLIYFSYDVKMKEKGDIPEGYSVSREKKERFSLILESASTNQTSMYLCASSLVGDEQFFGPGTRLTVL.

The rearrangement joins TRBV15 to TRBJ1-5; 10 bases match TRBD1. The junction had 5 bases not matched to a gene; V was cut back by 3 bases and J by 3 bases. The CDR3 covers 16 residues. CDR1 and CDR2 from the germline V gene are LNHNV and YYDKDF (reference sequence). CDR3 in DNA: TGTGCCACCAGCAGCCGGGACAGGGGATTCAATCAGCCCCAGCATTTT. Translating gives CATSSRDRGFNQPQHF.

The rearrangement uses TRBV5-1 and TRBJ2-2; TRBD1 agrees at 8 bases. The J segment lost 4 bases and the V segment lost 8 bases, leaving 1 base of the junction unmatched. This CDR3 is built from 12 residues. Germline loops: CDR1 SGHRS, CDR2 YFSETQ. The CDR3 here is CASDRGTGELFF. The CDR3 DNA follows: TGCGCCAGTGACAGGGGCACCGGGGAGCTGTTTTTT.

The rearrangement uses TRBV2 and TRBJ2-3; D is unresolved. Per germline, CDR1 SNHLY and CDR2 FYNNEI. The CDR3 has 14 residues. With 3 bases removed from V and 4 bases from J, the gap between germline ends came to 11 bases. The CDR3 loop is CASSDRMIADTQYF. The DNA for the CDR3 is TGTGCCAGCAGTGACAGGATGATTGCAGATACGCAGTATTTT.

V gene TRBV11-3 combines with J gene TRBJ2-5; a weak D match, TRBD1 (5 bases). In germline, CDR1 is SGHNT, CDR2 YENEEA. V was shortened by 6 bases and J by 4 bases, with 12 bases between the two germline ends. This CDR3 is 13 amino acids long. The CDR3 DNA follows: TGTGCCAGCAGGTGGGTCAGGGTAGAGACCCAGTACTTC. Translating gives CASRWVRVETQYF.

V usage is TRBV6-5 and J usage is TRBJ2-7; D is perhaps TRBD2 (5 bases). The ends were cut back, 8 bases at V and 4 bases at J, with 6 bases in the middle. The CDR3 covers 10 residues. Germline-derived CDR1 and CDR2 are MNHEY and SVGAGI. The CDR3 is CASGLYEQYF. In nucleotides, the CDR3 is TGTGCCAGCGGACTTTACGAGCAGTACTTC.

The rearrangement uses TRBV11-1 and TRBJ2-3; D might be TRBD1 (6 bases). Germline loops: CDR1 SGHAT, CDR2 FQDESV (reference sequence). The V end lost 0 bases, the J end lost 7 bases, and 20 bases lay between the germline ends. This CDR3 comprises 17 residues. The CDR3 reads CASSLALTGSLGHTQYF. The CDR3 nucleotides read TGTGCCAGCAGCTTAGCGCTGACAGGTAGCTTGGGTCATACGCAGTATTTT.

This chain links TRBV7-9 with TRBJ1-2; TRBD1 aligns across 7 bases. The CDR3 length is 15 residues. Losses at the gene ends were 4 bases for V and 4 bases for J; bases not matched to a gene: 9. Looked up from germline, CDR1 is SEHNR and CDR2 is FQNEAQ (reference sequence). DNA of the CDR3: TGTGCCAGCAGCTCGGGAAGAGGGACAGCCTATGGCTACACCTTC. Translated, it gives CASSSGRGTAYGYTF.

The chain recombines TRBV5-1 with TRBJ2-1, with D uncertain. The germline gives CDR1 SGHRS, CDR2 YFSETQ. V lost 4 bases and J lost 4, with 6 bases in between. This CDR3 comprises 12 residues. CDR3 nucleotides: TGCGCCAGCAGCGCCGCATACAATGAGCAGTTCTTC. This gives the protein CASSAAYNEQFF.

This rearrangement joins TRBV5-1 to TRBJ2-7; perhaps TRBD2 as D (6 bases). The ends were cut back, 0 bases at V and 0 bases at J, with 10 bases in the middle. Germline CDR1 is SGHRS and CDR2 is YFSETQ. This CDR3 has 15 residues. Here the CDR3 reads CASSLESGSSYEQYF. DNA of the CDR3: TGCGCCAGCAGCTTGGAATCCGGGAGCTCCTACGAGCAGTACTTC.

The chain couples TRBV6-1 to TRBJ1-3; weak D call: TRBD1 (5 bases). The CDR3 is 14 amino acids. Looked up from germline, CDR1 is MNHNS and CDR2 is SASEGT. Trimming removed 6 bases at V and 5 bases at J, with 14 bases between. This CDR3 is CASRDSNSRNTIYF. The CDR3 nucleotides are TGTGCCAGCAGAGACAGCAACTCGCGAAACACCATATATTTT.

The V call is TRBV27, the J call TRBJ2-7; D not certain. The CDR3 spans 15 residues. V lost 1 base and J lost 3, with 13 bases in between. The V gene's germline CDR1 is MNHEY and CDR2 SMNVEV (reference sequence). CDR3 DNA: TGTGCCAGCAGTTTATACCCAACCAACGACTACGAGCAGTACTTC. It specifies CASSLYPTNDYEQYF.

V gene TRBV5-1 combines with J gene TRBJ1-1, with 7 nucleotides matching TRBD1. Per the germline V gene, CDR1 is SGHRS and CDR2 is YFSETQ. After removal of 0 bases from V and 0 bases from J, the junction contained 5 bases not matched to a gene. The CDR3 loop spans 16 amino acids. The CDR3: CASSLEQGYMNTEAFF. Written as DNA, the CDR3 is TGCGCCAGCAGCTTGGAACAGGGGTACATGAACACTGAAGCTTTCTTT. The full variable domain, completed using reference TRBV5-1 and TRBJ1-1, is KAGVTQTPRYLIKTRGQQVTLSCSPISGHRSVSWYQQTPGQGLQFLFEYFSETQRNKGNFPGRFSGRQFSNSRSEMNVSTLELGDSALYLCASSLEQGYMNTEAFFGQGTRLTVV.

The CDR3 DNA follows: TGTGCCAGCAGCTTACAAAACATTCAGTACTTC. This gives the protein CASSLQNIQYF. V usage is TRBV7-2 and J usage is TRBJ2-4; D gene uncertain. This CDR3 comprises 11 residues. V was trimmed by 2 bases and J by 5 bases, leaving 1 base between them. Looked up from germline, CDR1 is SGHTA and CDR2 is FQGNSA.

The gene calls are TRBV28 and TRBJ2-3; TRBD1 matches 8 bases. The trim removed 2 bases at V and 8 bases at J, leaving 0 bases unmatched. The germline gives CDR1 MDHEN, CDR2 SYDVKM. The CDR3 is 12 amino acids. DNA of the CDR3: TGTGCCAGCAGTTTAGGACAGGGTACGCAGTATTTT. Encoded protein: CASSLGQGTQYF.

Details on this clone: Distinct nucleotide sequences in the sample also encode this CDR3. The V gene is TRBV5-1, the J gene TRBJ1-1, with D perhaps TRBD1 (6 bases). Trimming took 4 bases from V and 1 from J, leaving 11 bases between them. This CDR3 has 14 residues. Germline V gene data show CDR1 as SGHRS and CDR2 as YFSETQ. The CDR3 region is CASSLIQGNTEAFF. The CDR3 DNA follows: TGCGCCAGCAGCCTAATACAGGGGAACACTGAAGCTTTCTTT. The complete variable domain, with remaining parts taken from reference TRBV5-1 and TRBJ1-1, reads KAGVTQTPRYLIKTRGQQVTLSCSPISGHRSVSWYQQTPGQGLQFLFEYFSETQRNKGNFPGRFSGRQFSNSRSEMNVSTLELGDSALYLCASSLIQGNTEAFFGQGTRLTVV.

The J gene is TRBJ2-1, the V gene TRBV4-1; 13 bases match TRBD2. The J segment lost 8 bases and the V segment lost 2 bases, leaving 6 bases of the junction unmatched. The CDR3 loop spans 16 amino acids. Germline CDR1 reads MGHRA; CDR2 reads YSYEKL. The CDR3 bases are TGCGCCAGCAGCCAATCCGGACTAGCGGGAGTGGATGAGCAGTTCTTC. Translated: CASSQSGLAGVDEQFF.

The chain joins TRBV5-3 to TRBJ2-5; 13 nucleotides match TRBD2. TRBV5-3 counts as an open reading frame of uncertain function. This CDR3 has 17 amino acids. Trimming cost V 4 bases and J 3 bases; bases outside gene matches: 9. The DNA for the CDR3 is TGTGCCAGAAGCCGAACTAGCGGGAGGGCCAAGGAAGAGACCCAGTACTTC. Translating gives CARSRTSGRAKEETQYF.

The CDR3 DNA reads as TGTGCCAGCTCACCACAGGAGGGACAGGGGCGCGGCTACACCTTC. It is translated as CASSPQEGQGRGYTF. The gene calls are TRBV18 and TRBJ1-2, with 10 bases aligning to TRBD1. This CDR3 region has 15 residues. Trimming took 1 base from V and 8 from J; bases not matched to a gene: 7. CDR1 and CDR2 (germline): KGHSH, LQKENI.

The V gene is TRBV27, the J gene TRBJ2-3; no firm D call. Trimming removed 3 bases from V and 1 base from J, with 8 bases in between. The CDR3 sequence is 14 residues long. Germline V gene sequence: CDR1 MNHEY, CDR2 SMNVEV (reference sequence). This chain's CDR3 is CASSLFRGTDTQYF. CDR3 sequence (DNA): TGTGCCAGCAGTTTGTTCAGAGGCACAGATACGCAGTATTTT.

This clone is a singleton in its sample. The chain carries TRBV15 and TRBJ1-1; D is possibly TRBD1 (5 bases). V gave up 4 bases and J gave up 2 bases, with 14 bases separating them. Germline V CDR1 and CDR2: LNHNV, YYDKDF (reference sequence). The CDR3 consists of 15 residues. CDR3 region: CATSKSRGSNTEAFF. Written as DNA, the CDR3 is TGTGCCACCAGCAAATCCCGGGGGAGCAACACTGAAGCTTTCTTT.

The chain joins TRBV9 to TRBJ1-1; D gene uncertain. Trimming cost V 0 bases and J 1 base, with 4 bases left between them. The CDR3 is 13 residues long. Per the germline V gene, CDR1 is SGDLS and CDR2 is YYNGEE. In nucleotides, the CDR3 is TGTGCCAGCAGCGTAGCCAGGAACACTGAAGCTTTCTTT. It specifies CASSVARNTEAFF.

Here the CDR3 DNA reads TGCGCCAGCAGCCCTCTCTGGGCGGGGAAGTTGCTCGGCAATGAGCAGTTCTTC. Protein sequence: CASSPLWAGKLLGNEQFF. The chain employs TRBV5-1 and TRBJ2-1; D perhaps matches TRBD2 (6 bases). Germline-derived CDR1 and CDR2 are SGHRS and YFSETQ. This CDR3 is 18 amino acids long. The V end lost 4 bases, the J end lost 6 bases, and 26 bases lay between the germline ends.

V is TRBV19 and J is TRBJ2-1, with D perhaps matching TRBD1 (6 bases). This CDR3 is 13 amino acids long. Germline assignment: CDR1 LNHDA and CDR2 SQIVND (reference sequence). V lost 5 bases and J 3 bases, leaving 8 bases between the germline ends. The CDR3 sequence: CASSGTNYNEQFF. DNA for the CDR3: TGTGCCAGTAGTGGGACAAACTACAATGAGCAGTTCTTC.

This clone has a single count. V usage is TRBV6-1 and J usage is TRBJ1-1; no reliable D call. V shed 2 bases and J shed 5 bases, with 9 bases lying between them. Germline V gene sequence: CDR1 MNHNS, CDR2 SASEGT. The CDR3 has 13 amino acids. CDR3 in amino acids: CASSESLLTEAFF. The CDR3 DNA follows: TGTGCCAGCAGTGAATCTCTCTTGACTGAAGCTTTCTTT.

CDR3 in DNA: TGTGCCAGCAGCCCTGACGGACTAGCGGGAATTCGTCCCACCGGGGAGCTGTTTTTT. Translated: CASSPDGLAGIRPTGELFF. This chain uses TRBV13 with TRBJ2-2, with 12 bases that match TRBD2. J gave up 4 bases and V 5 bases, and 14 bases lay outside the gene matches. Germline loops: CDR1 PRHDT, CDR2 FYEKMQ (reference sequence). This CDR3 region has 19 residues.